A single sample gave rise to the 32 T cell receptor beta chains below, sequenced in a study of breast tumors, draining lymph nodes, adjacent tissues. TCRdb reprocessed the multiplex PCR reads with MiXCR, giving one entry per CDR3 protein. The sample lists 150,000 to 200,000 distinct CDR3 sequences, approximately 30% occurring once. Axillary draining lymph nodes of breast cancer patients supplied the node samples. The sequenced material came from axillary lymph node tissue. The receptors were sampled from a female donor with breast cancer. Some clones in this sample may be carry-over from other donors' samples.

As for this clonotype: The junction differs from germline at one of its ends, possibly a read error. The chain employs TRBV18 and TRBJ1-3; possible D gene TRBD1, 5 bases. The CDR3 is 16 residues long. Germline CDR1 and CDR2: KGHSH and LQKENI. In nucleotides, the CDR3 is TGTGCCAGCCCACCCCAAGGGGATATCTCTGGAAACACCATATATTTT. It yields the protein CASPPQGDISGNTIYF.

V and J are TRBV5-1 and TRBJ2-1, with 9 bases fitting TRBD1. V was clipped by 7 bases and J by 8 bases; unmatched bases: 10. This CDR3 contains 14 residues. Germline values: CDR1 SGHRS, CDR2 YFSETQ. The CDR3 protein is CASDAGQGNDEQFF. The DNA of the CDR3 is TGCGCCAGCGACGCAGGACAGGGGAACGATGAGCAGTTCTTC.

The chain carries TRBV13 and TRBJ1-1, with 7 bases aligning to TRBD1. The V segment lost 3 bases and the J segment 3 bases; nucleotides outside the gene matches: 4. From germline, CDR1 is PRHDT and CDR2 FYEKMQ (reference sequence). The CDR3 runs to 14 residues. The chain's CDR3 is CASSFWDSYTEAFF. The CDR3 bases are TGTGCCAGCAGCTTTTGGGACAGTTACACTGAAGCTTTCTTT.

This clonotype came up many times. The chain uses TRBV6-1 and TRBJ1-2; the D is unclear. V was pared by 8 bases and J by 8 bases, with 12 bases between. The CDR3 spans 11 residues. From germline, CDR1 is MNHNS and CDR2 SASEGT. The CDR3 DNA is TGTGCCAGCTGGCGGGCGGAGGGCTACACCTTC. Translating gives CASWRAEGYTF.

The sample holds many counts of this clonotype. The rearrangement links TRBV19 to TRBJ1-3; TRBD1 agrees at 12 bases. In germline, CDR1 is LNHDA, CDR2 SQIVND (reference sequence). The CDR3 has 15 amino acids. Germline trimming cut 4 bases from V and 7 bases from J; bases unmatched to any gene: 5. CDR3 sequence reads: CASSRDRGLRNTIYF. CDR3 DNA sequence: TGTGCCAGTAGTAGGGACAGGGGGCTTAGGAACACCATATATTTT.

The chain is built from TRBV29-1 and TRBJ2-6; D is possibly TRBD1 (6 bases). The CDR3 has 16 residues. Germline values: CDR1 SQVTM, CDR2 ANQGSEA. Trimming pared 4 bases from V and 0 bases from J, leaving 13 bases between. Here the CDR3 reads CSVVDRNISGANVLTF. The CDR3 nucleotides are TGCAGCGTTGTTGACAGGAACATCTCTGGGGCCAACGTCCTGACTTTC. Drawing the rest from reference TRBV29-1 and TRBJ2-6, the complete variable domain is SAVISQKPSRDICQRGTSLTIQCQVDSQVTMMFWYRQQPGQSLTLIATANQGSEATYESGFVIDKFPISRPNLTFSTLTVSNMSPEDSSIYLCSVVDRNISGANVLTFGAGSRLTVL.

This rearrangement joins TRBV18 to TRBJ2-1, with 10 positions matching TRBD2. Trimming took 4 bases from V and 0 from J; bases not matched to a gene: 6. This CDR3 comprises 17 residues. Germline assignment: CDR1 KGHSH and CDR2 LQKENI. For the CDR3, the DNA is TGTGCCAGCTCACGACCACTAGCGGGGAGCTCCTACAATGAGCAGTTCTTC. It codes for CASSRPLAGSSYNEQFF.

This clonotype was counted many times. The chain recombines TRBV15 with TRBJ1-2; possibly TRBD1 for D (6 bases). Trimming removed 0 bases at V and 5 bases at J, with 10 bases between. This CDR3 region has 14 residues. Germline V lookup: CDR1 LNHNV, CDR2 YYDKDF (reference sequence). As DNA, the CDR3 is TGTGCCACCAGCAGAGACGGAACAGGGTATGGCTACACCTTC. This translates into CATSRDGTGYGYTF.

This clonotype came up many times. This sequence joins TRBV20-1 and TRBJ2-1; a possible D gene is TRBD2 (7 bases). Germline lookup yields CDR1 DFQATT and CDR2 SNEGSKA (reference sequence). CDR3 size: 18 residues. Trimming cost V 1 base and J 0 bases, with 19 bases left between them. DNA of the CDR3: TGCAGTGCTAGAGGATACACCCGCGGGGGCGCCTCCTACAATGAGCAGTTCTTC. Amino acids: CSARGYTRGGASYNEQFF.

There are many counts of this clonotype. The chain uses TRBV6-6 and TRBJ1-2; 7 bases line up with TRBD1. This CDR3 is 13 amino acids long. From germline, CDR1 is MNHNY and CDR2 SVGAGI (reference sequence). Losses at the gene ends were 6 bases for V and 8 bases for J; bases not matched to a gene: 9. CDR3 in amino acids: CASREQGGIGYTF. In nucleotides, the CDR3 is TGTGCCAGCAGGGAGCAGGGGGGGATCGGCTACACCTTC.

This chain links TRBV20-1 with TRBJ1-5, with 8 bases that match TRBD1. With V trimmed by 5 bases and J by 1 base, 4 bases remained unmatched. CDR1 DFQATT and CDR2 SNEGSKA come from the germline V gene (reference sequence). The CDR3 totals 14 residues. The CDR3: CSAQTGASNQPQHF. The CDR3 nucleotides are TGCAGTGCTCAGACAGGGGCAAGCAATCAGCCCCAGCATTTT.

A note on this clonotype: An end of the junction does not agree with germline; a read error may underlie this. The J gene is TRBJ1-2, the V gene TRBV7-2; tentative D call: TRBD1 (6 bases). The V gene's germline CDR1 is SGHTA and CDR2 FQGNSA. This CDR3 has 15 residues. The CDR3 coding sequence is TGTGCCAGCAGCTTAGCCCCGGGGGCTAACTATGGCTACCCCTTC. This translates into CASSLAPGANYGYPF.

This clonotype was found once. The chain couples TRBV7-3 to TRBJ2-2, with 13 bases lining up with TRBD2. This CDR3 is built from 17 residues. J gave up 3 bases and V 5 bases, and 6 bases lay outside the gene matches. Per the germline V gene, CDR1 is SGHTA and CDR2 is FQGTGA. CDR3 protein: CASSPSGLAGDTGELFF. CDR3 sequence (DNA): TGTGCCAGCAGCCCCTCCGGACTAGCGGGGGACACCGGGGAGCTGTTTTTT. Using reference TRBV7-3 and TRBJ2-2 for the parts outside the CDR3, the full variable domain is GAGVSQTPSNKVTEKGKYVELRCDPISGHTALYWYRQSLGQGPEFLIYFQGTGAADDSGLPNDRFFAVRPEGSVSTLKIQRTERGDSAVYLCASSPSGLAGDTGELFFGEGSRLTVL.

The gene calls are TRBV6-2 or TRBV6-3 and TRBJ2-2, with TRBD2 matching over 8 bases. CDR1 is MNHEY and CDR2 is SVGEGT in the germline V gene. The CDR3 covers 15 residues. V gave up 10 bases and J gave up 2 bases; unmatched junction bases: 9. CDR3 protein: CATIAGLLNTGELFF. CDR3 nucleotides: TGTGCCACCATAGCGGGACTGCTAAACACCGGGGAGCTGTTTTTT.

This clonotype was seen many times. The CDR3 reads CASSFDRGRAYGYTF. The CDR3 region has the DNA TGTGCCAGCAGTTTCGATCGGGGTCGGGCCTATGGCTACACCTTC. The genes are TRBV12-3 or TRBV12-4 and TRBJ1-2, with no clear D. The CDR3 is 15 amino acids. V lost 3 bases to trimming and J lost 4 bases, with 15 bases between them.

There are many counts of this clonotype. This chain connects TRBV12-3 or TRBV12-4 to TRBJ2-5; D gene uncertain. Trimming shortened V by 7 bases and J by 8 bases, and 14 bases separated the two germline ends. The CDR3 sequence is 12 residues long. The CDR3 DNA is TGTGCCAGCACTCCTGGCTGGCCAACCCAGTACTTC. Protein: CASTPGWPTQYF.

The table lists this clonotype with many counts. This CDR3 is CASSRGNQPQHF. The CDR3 DNA reads as TGTGCCAGCAGTCGGGGGAATCAGCCCCAGCATTTT. The chain has TRBV6-1 and TRBJ1-5; weak D call: TRBD1 (5 bases). The ends were cut back, 5 bases at V and 4 bases at J, with 6 bases in the middle. The CDR3 contains 12 residues. Germline CDR1 is MNHNS and CDR2 is SASEGT.

The DNA for the CDR3 is TGTGCCAGCGGCCGATGTCTTATGGCGCGAGGCTACACCTTC. Its protein product is CASGRCLMARGYTF. The chain couples TRBV25-1 to TRBJ1-2; D uncertain. Trimming pared 8 bases from V and 8 bases from J, leaving 21 bases between. This CDR3 spans 14 amino acids. Germline CDR1 and CDR2: MGHDK and SYGVNS.

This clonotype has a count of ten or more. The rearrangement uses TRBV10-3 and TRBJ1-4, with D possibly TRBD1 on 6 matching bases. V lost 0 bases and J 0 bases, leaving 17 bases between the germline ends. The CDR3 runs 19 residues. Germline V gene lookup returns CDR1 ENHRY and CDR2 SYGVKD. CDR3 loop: CAISESLPRQDATNEKLFF. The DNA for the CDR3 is TGTGCCATCAGTGAGTCCCTACCCAGACAGGATGCAACTAATGAAAAACTGTTTTTT.

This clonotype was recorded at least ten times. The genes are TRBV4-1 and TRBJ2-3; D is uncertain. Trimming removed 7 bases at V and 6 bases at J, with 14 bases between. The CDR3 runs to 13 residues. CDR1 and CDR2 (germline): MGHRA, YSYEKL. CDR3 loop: CASTEEWRDTQYF. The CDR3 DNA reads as TGCGCCAGCACCGAGGAGTGGCGGGATACGCAGTATTTT.

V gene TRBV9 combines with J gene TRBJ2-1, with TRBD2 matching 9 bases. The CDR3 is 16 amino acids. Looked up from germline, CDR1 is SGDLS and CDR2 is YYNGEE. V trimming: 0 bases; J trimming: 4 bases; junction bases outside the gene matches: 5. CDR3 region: CASSVGASGAYNEQFF. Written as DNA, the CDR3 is TGTGCCAGCAGCGTAGGGGCTAGCGGGGCATACAATGAGCAGTTCTTC.

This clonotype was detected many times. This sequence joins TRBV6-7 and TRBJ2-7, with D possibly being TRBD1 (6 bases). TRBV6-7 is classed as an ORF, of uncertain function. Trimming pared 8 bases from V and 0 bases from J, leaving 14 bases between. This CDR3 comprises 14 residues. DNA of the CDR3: TGTGCCAGCTGGCTTCGGACAGTCTCCTACGAGCAGTACTTC. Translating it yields CASWLRTVSYEQYF.

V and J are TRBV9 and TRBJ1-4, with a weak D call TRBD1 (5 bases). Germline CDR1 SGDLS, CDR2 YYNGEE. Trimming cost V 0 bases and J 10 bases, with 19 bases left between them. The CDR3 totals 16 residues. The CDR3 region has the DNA TGTGCCAGCAGCGTAGGGCTGGGACTAGCGGGTGGAAAACTGTTTTTT. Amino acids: CASSVGLGLAGGKLFF.

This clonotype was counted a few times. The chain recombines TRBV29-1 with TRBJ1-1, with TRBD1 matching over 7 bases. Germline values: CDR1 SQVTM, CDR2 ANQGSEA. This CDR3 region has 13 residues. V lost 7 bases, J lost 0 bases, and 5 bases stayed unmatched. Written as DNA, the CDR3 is TGCAGCGGGGGACAGCAAATGAACACTGAAGCTTTCTTT. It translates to CSGGQQMNTEAFF.

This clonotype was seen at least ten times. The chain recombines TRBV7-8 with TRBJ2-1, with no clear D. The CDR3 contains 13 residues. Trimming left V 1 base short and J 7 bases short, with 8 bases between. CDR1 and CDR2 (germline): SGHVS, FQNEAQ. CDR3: CASSLGGGNEQFF. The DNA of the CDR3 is TGTGCCAGCAGCTTAGGGGGTGGGAATGAGCAGTTCTTC.

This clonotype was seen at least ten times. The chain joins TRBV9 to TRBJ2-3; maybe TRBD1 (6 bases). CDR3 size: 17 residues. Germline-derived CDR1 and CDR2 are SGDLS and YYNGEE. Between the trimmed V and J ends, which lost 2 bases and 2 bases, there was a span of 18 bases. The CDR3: CASSVGAHPPATDTQYF. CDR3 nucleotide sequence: TGTGCCAGCAGCGTGGGGGCTCACCCTCCCGCCACAGATACGCAGTATTTT. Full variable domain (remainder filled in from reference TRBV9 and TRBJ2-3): DSGVTQTPKHLITATGQRVTLRCSPRSGDLSVYWYQQSLDQGLQFLIQYYNGEERAKGNILERFSAQQFPDLHSELNLSSLELGDSALYFCASSVGAHPPATDTQYFGPGTRLTVL.

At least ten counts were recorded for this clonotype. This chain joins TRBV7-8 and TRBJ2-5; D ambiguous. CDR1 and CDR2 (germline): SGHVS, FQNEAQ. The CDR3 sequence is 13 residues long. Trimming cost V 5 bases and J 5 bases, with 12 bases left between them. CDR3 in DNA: TGTGCCAGCAGCCCCGAGAAGAGGGAGACCCAGTACTTC. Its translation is CASSPEKRETQYF.

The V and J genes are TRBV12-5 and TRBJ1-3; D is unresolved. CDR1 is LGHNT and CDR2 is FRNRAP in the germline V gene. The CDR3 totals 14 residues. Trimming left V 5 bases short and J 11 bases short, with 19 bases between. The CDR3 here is CASGPRTRPSSIYF. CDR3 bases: TGTGCTAGTGGTCCCCGGACCAGGCCTAGCTCCATATATTTT.

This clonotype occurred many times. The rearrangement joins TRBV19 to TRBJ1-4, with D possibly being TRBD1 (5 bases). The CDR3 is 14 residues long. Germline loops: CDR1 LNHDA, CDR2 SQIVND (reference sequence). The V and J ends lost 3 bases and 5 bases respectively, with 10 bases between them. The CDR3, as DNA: TGTGCCAGTAGTATGGGGCAGCTCAATGAAAAACTGTTTTTT. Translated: CASSMGQLNEKLFF.

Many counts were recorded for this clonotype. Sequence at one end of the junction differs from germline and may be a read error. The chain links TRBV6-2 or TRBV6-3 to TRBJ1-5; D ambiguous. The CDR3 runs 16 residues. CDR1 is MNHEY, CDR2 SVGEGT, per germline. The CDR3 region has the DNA TGTGCCAGCAGACAGTCGGCCTCCGCTCTAAATCTTGGCCCTGCTTTT. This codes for CASRQSASALNLGPAF.

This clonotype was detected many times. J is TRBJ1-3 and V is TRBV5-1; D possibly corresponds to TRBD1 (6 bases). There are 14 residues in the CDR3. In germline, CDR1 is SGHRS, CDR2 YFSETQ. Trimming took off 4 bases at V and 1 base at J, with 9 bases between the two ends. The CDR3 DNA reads TGCGCCAGCAGCGACCAGGGGTCTGGAAACACCATATATTTT. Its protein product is CASSDQGSGNTIYF.

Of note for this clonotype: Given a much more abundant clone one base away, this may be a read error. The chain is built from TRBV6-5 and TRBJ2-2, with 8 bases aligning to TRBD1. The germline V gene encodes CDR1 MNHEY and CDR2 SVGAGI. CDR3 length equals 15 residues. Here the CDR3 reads CASRGTGGNTGELSF. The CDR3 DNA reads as TGTGCCAGCAGGGGGACAGGCGGGAACACCGGGGAGCTGTCTTTT.